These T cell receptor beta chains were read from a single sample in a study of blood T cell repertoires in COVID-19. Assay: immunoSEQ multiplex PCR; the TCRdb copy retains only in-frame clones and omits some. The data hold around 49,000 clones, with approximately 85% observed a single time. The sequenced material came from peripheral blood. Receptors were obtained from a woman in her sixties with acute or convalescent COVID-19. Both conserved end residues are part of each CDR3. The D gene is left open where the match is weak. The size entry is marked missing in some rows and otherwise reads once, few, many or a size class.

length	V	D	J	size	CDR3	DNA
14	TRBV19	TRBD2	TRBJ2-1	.	CASSSGSSYNEQFF	TGTGCCAGTAGTAGCGGGAGCTCCTACAATGAGCAGTTCTTC
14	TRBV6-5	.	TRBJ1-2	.	CASTQDWANYGYTF	TGTGCCAGCACGCAGGACTGGGCTAACTATGGCTACACCTTC
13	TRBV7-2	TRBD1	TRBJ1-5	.	CASSPRGGQPQHF	TGTGCCAGCAGCCCGAGAGGGGGCCAGCCCCAGCATTTT
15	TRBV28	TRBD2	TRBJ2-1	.	CASRGGPGTYNEQFF	TGTGCCAGCAGGGGAGGGCCAGGGACCTACAATGAGCAGTTCTTC
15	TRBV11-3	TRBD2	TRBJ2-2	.	CASSPGGGLTGELFF	TGTGCCAGCAGCCCGGGGGGGGGCCTCACCGGGGAGCTGTTTTTT
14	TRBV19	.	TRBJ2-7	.	CASNGPGPSYEQYF	TGTGCCAGTAATGGACCAGGGCCGTCCTACGAGCAGTACTTC
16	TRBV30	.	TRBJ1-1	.	CAWSVADRFLNTEAFF	TGTGCCTGGAGTGTAGCGGACAGATTTTTGAACACTGAAGCTTTCTTT
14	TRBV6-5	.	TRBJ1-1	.	CASSSLGGGTEAFF	TGTGCCAGCAGCTCCCTGGGGGGAGGCACTGAAGCTTTCTTT
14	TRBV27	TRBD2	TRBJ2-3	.	CASRGLAGPNTQYF	TGTGCCAGCAGGGGACTAGCTGGTCCAAATACGCAGTATTTT
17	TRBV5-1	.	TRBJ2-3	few	CASSLGMSVRETDTQYF	TGCGCCAGCAGCTTGGGAATGAGCGTCCGGGAAACAGATACGCAGTATTTT
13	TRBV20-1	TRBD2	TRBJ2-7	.	CSASPGGSHEQYF	TGCAGTGCTAGTCCGGGGGGGAGTCACGAGCAGTACTTC
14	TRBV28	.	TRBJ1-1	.	CASRSWGGVTEAFF	TGTGCCAGCAGGTCCTGGGGGGGGGTCACTGAAGCTTTCTTT
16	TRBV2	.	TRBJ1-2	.	CASRQSVVRQLYGYTF	TGTGCCAGCAGACAAAGCGTGGTTCGGCAGCTGTATGGCTACACCTTC
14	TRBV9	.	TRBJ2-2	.	CASSVGQGLGELFF	TGTGCCAGCAGCGTAGGGCAGGGGCTCGGGGAGCTGTTTTTT
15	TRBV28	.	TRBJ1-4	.	CASSIRLNQDEKLFF	TGTGCCAGCAGTATAAGACTAAATCAAGATGAAAAACTGTTTTTT
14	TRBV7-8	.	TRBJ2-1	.	CASSLLGSYNEQFF	TGTGCCAGCAGCTTACTCGGGTCGTACAATGAGCAGTTCTTC
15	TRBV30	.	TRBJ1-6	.	CAWSGRAAYNSPLHF	TGTGCCTGGAGTGGGAGGGCAGCGTATAATTCACCCCTCCACTTT
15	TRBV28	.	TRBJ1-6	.	CASSAPQGINSPLHF	TGTGCCAGCAGCGCACCGCAGGGTATAAATTCACCCCTCCACTTT
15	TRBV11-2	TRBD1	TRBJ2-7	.	CASSSRGTGGYEQYF	TGTGCCAGCAGCTCCCGAGGGACAGGGGGCTACGAGCAGTACTTC
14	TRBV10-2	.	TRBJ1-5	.	CASSVRGAGGFQHF	TGCGCCAGCAGTGTCCGGGGGGCTGGGGGATTTCAGCATTTT
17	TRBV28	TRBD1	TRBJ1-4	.	CASSPWTGDATNEKLFF	TGTGCCAGCAGTCCCTGGACAGGAGATGCAACTAATGAAAAACTGTTTTTT
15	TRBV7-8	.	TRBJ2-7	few	CASSLVGVTPYEQYF	TGTGCCAGCAGCCTGGTCGGGGTAACACCCTACGAGCAGTACTTC
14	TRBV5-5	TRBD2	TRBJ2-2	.	CASSWGGYTGELFF	TGTGCCAGCAGCTGGGGGGGATACACCGGGGAGCTGTTTTTT
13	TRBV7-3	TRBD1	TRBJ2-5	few	CASSRDRGETQYF	TGTGCCAGCAGCCGTGACAGGGGAGAGACCCAGTACTTC
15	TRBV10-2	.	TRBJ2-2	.	CASTNSMGGRGELFF	TGCGCCAGCACCAATTCGATGGGGGGACGGGGGGAGCTGTTTTTT
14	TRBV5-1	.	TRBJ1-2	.	CASSLAPGNYGYTF	TGCGCCAGCAGCTTGGCCCCAGGGAACTATGGCTACACCTTC
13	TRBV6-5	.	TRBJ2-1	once	CASSYSGADEQFF	TGTGCCAGCAGTTACTCGGGGGCGGATGAGCAGTTCTTC
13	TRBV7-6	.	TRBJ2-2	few	CASSPLGAGELFF	TGTGCCAGCAGCCCCCTAGGTGCCGGGGAGCTGTTTTTT
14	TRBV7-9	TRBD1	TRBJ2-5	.	CASSEPGQGLVGYF	TGTGCCAGCAGCGAGCCGGGACAGGGGTTGGTGGGGTACTTC
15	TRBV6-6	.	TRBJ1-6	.	CASSYGVSYNSPLHF	TGTGCCAGCAGTTACGGAGTTTCCTATAATTCACCCCTCCACTTT
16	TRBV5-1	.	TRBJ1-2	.	CASSATQAAGSHGYTF	TGCGCCAGCAGCGCAACTCAAGCGGCGGGGAGTCATGGCTACACCTTC
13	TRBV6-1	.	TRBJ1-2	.	CASSDTGFGGYTF	TGTGCCAGCAGTGATACGGGTTTCGGTGGCTACACCTTC
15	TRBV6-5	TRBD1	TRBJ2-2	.	CASKRGTGYTGELFF	TGTGCCAGCAAAAGGGGGACAGGATACACCGGGGAGCTGTTTTTT
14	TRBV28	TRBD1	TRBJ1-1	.	CASSSGQRNTEAFF	TGTGCCAGCAGTTCGGGACAGAGAAACACTGAAGCTTTCTTT
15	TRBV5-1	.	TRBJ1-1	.	CASSPEIGANTEAFF	TGCGCCAGCAGCCCCGAAATAGGGGCGAACACTGAAGCTTTCTTT
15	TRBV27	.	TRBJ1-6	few	CASSLYSAGPTPLHF	TGTGCCAGCAGTTTATATTCAGCAGGTCCTACACCCCTCCACTTT
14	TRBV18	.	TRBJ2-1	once	CASSPPEGRNEQFF	TGTGCCAGCTCACCACCGGAGGGCCGGAATGAGCAGTTCTTC
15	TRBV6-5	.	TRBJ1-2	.	CASSGAGTKVYGYTF	TGTGCCAGCAGCGGAGCCGGGACAAAGGTCTATGGCTACACCTTC
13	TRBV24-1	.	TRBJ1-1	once	CATINQGGTEAFF	TGTGCCACCATCAACCAGGGAGGCACTGAAGCTTTCTTT
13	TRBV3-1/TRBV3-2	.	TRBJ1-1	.	CASSYGLGLEAFF	TGTGCCAGCAGCTACGGGTTGGGACTTGAAGCTTTCTTT
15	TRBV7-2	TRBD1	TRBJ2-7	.	CASSLVQGAKYEQYF	TGTGCCAGCAGCTTAGTACAGGGGGCTAAATACGAGCAGTACTTC
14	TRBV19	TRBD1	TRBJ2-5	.	CASRRQGGEETQYF	TGTGCCAGTAGGAGACAGGGGGGCGAGGAGACCCAGTACTTC
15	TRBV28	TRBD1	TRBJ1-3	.	CASSFPTGAGNTIYF	TGTGCCAGCAGTTTTCCGACAGGGGCTGGAAACACCATATATTTT
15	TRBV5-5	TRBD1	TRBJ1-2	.	CASSPTGALVYGYTF	TGTGCCAGCAGCCCGACAGGGGCATTGGTCTATGGCTACACCTTC
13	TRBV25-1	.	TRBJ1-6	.	CASRNRDGSPLHF	TGTGCCAGCAGGAACAGGGACGGTTCACCCCTCCACTTT
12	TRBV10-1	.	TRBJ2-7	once	CASWGGPSEQYF	TGCGCCAGCTGGGGGGGGCCCTCCGAGCAGTACTTC
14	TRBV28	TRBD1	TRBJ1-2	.	CASRPPGQVYGYTF	TGTGCCAGCAGACCACCGGGACAGGTTTATGGCTACACCTTC
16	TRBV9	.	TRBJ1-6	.	CASSVGRGGYNSPLHF	TGTGCCAGCAGCGTAGGTCGAGGGGGATATAATTCACCCCTCCACTTT
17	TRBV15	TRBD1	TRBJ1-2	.	CATSRTNDRVISYGYTF	TGTGCCACCAGCAGAACGAATGACAGGGTTATCTCCTATGGCTACACCTTC
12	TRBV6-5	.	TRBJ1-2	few	CASPQGSFGYTF	TGTGCCAGCCCACAGGGAAGCTTTGGCTACACCTTC
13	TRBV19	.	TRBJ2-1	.	CASSRSSYNEQFF	TGTGCCAGTAGTAGGAGCTCCTACAATGAGCAGTTCTTC
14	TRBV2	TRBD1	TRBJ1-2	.	CASRRQGAFDGYTF	TGTGCCAGCAGGCGACAGGGGGCTTTTGATGGCTACACCTTC
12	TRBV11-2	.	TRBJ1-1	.	CASSLGGEQAFF	TGTGCCAGCAGCTTGGGGGGGGAGCAAGCTTTCTTT
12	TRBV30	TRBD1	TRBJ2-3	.	CAWSNGQGLQYF	TGTGCCTGGAGTAACGGACAGGGATTGCAGTATTTT
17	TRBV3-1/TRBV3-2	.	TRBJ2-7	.	CASSQSITGTRPYEQYF	TGTGCCAGCAGCCAGAGCATAACCGGGACACGGCCCTACGAGCAGTACTTC